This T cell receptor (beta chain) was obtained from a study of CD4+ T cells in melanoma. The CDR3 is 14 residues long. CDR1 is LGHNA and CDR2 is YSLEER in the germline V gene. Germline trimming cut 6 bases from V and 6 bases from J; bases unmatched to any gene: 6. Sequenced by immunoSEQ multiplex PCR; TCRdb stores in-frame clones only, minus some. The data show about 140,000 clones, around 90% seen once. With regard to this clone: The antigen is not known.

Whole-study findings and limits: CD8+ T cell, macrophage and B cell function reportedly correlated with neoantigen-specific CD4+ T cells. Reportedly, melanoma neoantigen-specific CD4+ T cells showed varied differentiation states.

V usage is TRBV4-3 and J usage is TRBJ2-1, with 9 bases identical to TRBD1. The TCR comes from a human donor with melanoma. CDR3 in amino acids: CASSPDRGLNEQFF. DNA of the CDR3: TGCGCCAGCAGTCCGGACAGGGGACTCAATGAGCAGTTCTTC.